This T cell receptor (beta chain) was captured by sequencing in a study of response to subunit inactivated influenza vaccine. Study-wide points: Few additional T cells are recruited per seasonal influenza vaccination, authors suggested.

Germline CDR1 and CDR2: DFQATT and SNEGSKA (reference sequence). The CDR3 length is 10 residues. Trimming stripped 6 bases from V and 8 bases from J, with 10 bases between. Each CDR3 protein gets one entry after TCRdb re-called the RT-PCR reads with MiXCR. The sample shows 300,000 to 350,000 distinct CDR3 sequences, about 20% of them seen only once. Worth noting for this clonotype: The antigen is undetermined.

This TCR was sampled from a man aged 45 to 75 who received an inactivated influenza vaccine. The sequenced sample was PBMCs from blood, obtained less than 22 months after vaccination. The rearrangement joins TRBV20-1 to TRBJ1-1; D not resolved. The CDR3 reads CSARKTEAFF. CDR3 nucleotide sequence: TGCAGTGCCAGGAAAACGGAAGCTTTCTTT.